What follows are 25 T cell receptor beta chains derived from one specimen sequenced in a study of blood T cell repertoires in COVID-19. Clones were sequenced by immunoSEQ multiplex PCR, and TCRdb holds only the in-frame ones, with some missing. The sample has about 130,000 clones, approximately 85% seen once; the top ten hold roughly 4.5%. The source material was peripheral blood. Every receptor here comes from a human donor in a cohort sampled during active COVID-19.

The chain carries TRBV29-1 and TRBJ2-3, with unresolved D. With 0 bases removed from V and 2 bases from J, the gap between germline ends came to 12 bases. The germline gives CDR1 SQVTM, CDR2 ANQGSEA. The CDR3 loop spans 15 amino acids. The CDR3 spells CSVEELPTLTDTQYF. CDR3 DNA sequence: TGCAGCGTTGAAGAACTTCCCACCCTCACAGATACGCAGTATTTT.

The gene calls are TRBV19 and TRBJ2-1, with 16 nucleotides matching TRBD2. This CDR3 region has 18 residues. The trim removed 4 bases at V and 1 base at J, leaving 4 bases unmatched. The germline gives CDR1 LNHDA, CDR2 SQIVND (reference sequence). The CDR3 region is CASSREGLAGGSYNEQFF. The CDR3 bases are TGTGCCAGTAGTAGAGAGGGACTAGCGGGAGGGTCCTACAATGAGCAGTTCTTC. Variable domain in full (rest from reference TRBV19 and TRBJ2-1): DGGITQSPKYLFRKEGQNVTLSCEQNLNHDAMYWYRQDPGQGLRLIYYSQIVNDFQKGDIAEGYSVSREKKESFPLTVTSAQKNPTAFYLCASSREGLAGGSYNEQFFGPGTRLTVL.

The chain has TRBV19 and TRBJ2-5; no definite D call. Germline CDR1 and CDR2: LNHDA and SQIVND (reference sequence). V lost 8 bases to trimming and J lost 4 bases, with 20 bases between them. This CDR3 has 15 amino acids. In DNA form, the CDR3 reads TGTGCCAGTTCAACACTGGCTGGCGGAGCAGAGACCCAGTACTTC. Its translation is CASSTLAGGAETQYF.

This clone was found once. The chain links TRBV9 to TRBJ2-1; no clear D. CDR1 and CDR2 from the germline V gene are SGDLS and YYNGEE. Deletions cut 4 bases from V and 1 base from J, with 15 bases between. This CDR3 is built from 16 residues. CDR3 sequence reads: CASSLQATGSYNEQFF. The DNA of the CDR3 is TGTGCCAGCAGCCTTCAGGCCACCGGATCCTACAATGAGCAGTTCTTC.

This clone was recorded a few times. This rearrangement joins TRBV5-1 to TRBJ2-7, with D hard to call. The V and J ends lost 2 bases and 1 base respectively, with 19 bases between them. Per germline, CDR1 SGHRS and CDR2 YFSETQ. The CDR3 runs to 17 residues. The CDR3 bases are TGCGCCAGCAGCTTCGACCAACAGCTGAGTTTTTCCTACGAGCAGTACTTC. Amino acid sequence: CASSFDQQLSFSYEQYF.

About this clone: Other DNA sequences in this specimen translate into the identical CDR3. The CDR3 bases are TGTGCCAGCAGCTTAGGGTCAGGTTCTTATGGCTACACCTTC. This encodes CASSLGSGSYGYTF. The J gene is TRBJ1-2, the V gene TRBV7-2, with unresolved D. This CDR3 region has 14 residues. Per germline, CDR1 SGHTA and CDR2 FQGNSA. V gave up 1 base and J gave up 5 bases, with 11 bases separating them.

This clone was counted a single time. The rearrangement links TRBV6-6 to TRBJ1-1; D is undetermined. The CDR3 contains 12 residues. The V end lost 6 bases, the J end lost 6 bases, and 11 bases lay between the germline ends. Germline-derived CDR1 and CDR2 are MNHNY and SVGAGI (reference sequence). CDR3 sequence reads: CASSLSEAEAFF. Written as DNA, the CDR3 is TGTGCCAGCAGCCTAAGCGAGGCTGAAGCTTTCTTT.

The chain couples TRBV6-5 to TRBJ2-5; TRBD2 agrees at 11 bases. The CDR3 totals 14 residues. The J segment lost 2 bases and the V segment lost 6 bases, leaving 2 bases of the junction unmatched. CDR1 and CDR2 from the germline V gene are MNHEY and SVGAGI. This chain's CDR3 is CASRRTSGQETQYF. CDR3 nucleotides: TGTGCCAGCAGGCGGACTAGCGGGCAAGAGACCCAGTACTTC.

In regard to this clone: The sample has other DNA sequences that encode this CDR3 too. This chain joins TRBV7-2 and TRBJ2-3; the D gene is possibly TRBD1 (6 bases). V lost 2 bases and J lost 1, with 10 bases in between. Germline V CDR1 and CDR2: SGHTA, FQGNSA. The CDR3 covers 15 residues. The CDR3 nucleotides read TGTGCCAGCAGCTTACAAGCAGGGGGCACAGATACGCAGTATTTT. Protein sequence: CASSLQAGGTDTQYF.

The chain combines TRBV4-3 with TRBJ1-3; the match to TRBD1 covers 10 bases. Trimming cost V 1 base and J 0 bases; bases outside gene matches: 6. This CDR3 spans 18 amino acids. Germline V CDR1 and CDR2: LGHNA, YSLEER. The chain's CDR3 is CASSQAAGTGASGNTIYF. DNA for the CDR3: TGCGCCAGCAGCCAAGCTGCCGGGACAGGGGCCTCTGGAAACACCATATATTTT.

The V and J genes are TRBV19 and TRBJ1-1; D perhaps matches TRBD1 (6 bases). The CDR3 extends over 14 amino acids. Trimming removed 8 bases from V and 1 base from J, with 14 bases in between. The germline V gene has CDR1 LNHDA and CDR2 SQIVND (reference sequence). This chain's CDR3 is CASETGTPNTEAFF. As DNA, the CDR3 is TGTGCCAGTGAGACCGGGACACCGAACACTGAAGCTTTCTTT.

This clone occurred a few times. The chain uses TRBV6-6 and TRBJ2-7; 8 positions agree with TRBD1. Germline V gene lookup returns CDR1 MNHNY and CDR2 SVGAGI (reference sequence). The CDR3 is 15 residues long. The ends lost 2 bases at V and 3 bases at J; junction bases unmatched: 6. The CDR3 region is CASSYNPDRVYEQYF. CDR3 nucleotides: TGTGCCAGCAGTTACAATCCGGACAGGGTCTACGAGCAGTACTTC.

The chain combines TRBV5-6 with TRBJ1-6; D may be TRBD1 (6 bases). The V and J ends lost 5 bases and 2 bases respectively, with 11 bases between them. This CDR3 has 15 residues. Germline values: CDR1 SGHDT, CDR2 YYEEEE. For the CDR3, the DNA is TGTGCCAGCAGTCGAGGGGACACCTATAATTCACCCCTCCACTTT. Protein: CASSRGDTYNSPLHF.

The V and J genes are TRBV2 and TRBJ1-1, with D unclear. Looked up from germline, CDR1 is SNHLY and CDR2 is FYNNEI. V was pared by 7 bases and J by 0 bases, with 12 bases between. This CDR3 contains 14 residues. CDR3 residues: CASTRESVNTEAFF. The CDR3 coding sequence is TGTGCCAGCACTCGGGAGAGTGTGAACACTGAAGCTTTCTTT.

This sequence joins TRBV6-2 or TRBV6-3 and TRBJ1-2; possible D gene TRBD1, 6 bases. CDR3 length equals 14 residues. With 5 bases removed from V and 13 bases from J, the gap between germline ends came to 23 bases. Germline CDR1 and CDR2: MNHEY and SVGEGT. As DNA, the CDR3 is TGTGCCAGCAGTGATGGGACACGAGAAACAGCATTCACCTTC. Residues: CASSDGTRETAFTF.

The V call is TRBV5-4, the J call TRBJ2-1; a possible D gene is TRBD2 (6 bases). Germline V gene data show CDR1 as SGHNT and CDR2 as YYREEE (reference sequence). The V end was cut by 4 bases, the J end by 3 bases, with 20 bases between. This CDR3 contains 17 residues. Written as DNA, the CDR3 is TGTGCCAGCAGCCCGAAATCCGGGACTCTACTCTACAATGAGCAGTTCTTC. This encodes CASSPKSGTLLYNEQFF.

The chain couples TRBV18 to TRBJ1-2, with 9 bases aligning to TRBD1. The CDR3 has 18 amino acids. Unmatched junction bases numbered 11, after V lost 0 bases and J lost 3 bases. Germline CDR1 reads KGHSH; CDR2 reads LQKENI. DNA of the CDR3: TGTGCCAGCTCACCACCGTTACAGGGGGCATGGAGGCACTATGGCTACACCTTC. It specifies CASSPPLQGAWRHYGYTF.

Written as DNA, the CDR3 is TGTGCCAGCAGCTTAACAGGACTAGCGGGAGGGCCGGAGACCCAGTACTTC. Translation gives CASSLTGLAGGPETQYF. The chain has TRBV7-2 and TRBJ2-5; 15 nucleotides line up with TRBD2. Trimming cost V 2 bases and J 5 bases; bases outside gene matches: 6. The germline CDR1 and CDR2 sequences are SGHTA and FQGNSA. The CDR3 length is 17 residues.

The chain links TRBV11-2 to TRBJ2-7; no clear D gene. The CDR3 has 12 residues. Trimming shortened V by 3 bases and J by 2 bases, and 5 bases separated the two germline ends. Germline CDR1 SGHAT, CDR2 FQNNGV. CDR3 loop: CASSFLPYEQYV. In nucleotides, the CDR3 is TGTGCCAGCAGCTTTCTCCCCTACGAGCAGTACGTC.

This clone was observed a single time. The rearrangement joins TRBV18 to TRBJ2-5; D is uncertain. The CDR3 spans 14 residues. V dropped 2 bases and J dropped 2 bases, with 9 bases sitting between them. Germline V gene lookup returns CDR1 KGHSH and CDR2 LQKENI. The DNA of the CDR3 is TGTGCCAGCTCACCAAGTCCTACGCAAGAGACCCAGTACTTC. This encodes CASSPSPTQETQYF.

CDR3 DNA: TGTGCCAGCAGTTACTCGACAGGGCCTCTTATCTCTGGGGCCAACGTCCTGACTTTC. This sequence encodes CASSYSTGPLISGANVLTF. This chain links TRBV6-2 or TRBV6-3 with TRBJ2-6, with TRBD1 matching 7 bases. Germline loops: CDR1 MNHEY, CDR2 SVGEGT. Trimming cost V 0 bases and J 0 bases; bases outside gene matches: 8. The CDR3 runs 19 residues.

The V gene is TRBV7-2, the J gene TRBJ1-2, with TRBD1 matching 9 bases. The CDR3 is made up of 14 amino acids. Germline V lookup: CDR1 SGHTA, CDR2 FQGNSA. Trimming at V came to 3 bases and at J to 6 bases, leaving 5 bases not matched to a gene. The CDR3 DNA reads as TGTGCCAGCAGCTTGCTAGACAGGGGGAATGGCTACACCTTC. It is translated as CASSLLDRGNGYTF.

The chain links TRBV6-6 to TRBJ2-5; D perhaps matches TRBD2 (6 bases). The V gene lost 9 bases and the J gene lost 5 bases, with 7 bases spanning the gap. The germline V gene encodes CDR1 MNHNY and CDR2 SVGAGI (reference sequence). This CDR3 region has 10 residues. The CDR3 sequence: CASGGETQYF. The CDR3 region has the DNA TGTGCCAGTGGGGGGGAGACCCAGTACTTC.

The CDR3 loop is CATRTGGPGELFF. The CDR3 DNA reads as TGTGCCACCAGGACAGGGGGCCCCGGGGAGCTGTTTTTT. This chain joins TRBV24-1 and TRBJ2-2; 10 nucleotides agree with TRBD1. The J segment lost 6 bases and the V segment lost 7 bases, leaving 1 base of the junction unmatched. The CDR3 length is 13 residues. Germline V gene sequence: CDR1 KGHDR, CDR2 SFDVKD.

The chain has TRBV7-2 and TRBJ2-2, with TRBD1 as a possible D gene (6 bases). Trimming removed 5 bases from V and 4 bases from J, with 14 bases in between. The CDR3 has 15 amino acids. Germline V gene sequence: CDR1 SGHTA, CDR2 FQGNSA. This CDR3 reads CASSILQGGTGELFF. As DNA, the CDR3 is TGTGCCAGCAGCATACTACAGGGTGGCACCGGGGAGCTGTTTTTT.